The rows below give T cell receptor beta chains drawn from one sample of a study of OX40 agonist ivuxolimab in advanced cancers. Sequenced by immunoSEQ multiplex PCR; TCRdb stores in-frame clones only, minus some. The repertoire holds about 38,000 clones, 78% seen once, with about 20% in the top ten. Sequencing was performed on CD4+ or CD8+ T cells sorted from blood, taken in a trial of the OX40 agonist ivuxolimab. Source of these receptors: an adult with an advanced solid tumor such as melanoma, head and neck, liver or kidney cancer. Each CDR3 is given with its conserved first and last residue. A D gene is named only where the DNA matches it firmly. Not every row has a clone size; where given, it reads once, few, many or a size class.

>TRBJ2-7|TRBV5-8|NA|NA
CASSSLSYEQYF
TGTGCCAGCAGCTCCTTGTCTTACGAGCAGTACTTC
>TRBJ2-1|TRBV19|TRBD2|few
CASSSGLAGSSLF
TGTGCCAGTAGTTCTGGACTAGCGGGATCCTCGCTCTTC
>TRBJ2-7|TRBV7-2|NA|once
CASSQVPYEQYF
TGTGCCAGCAGCCAAGTTCCCTACGAGCAGTACTTC
>TRBJ2-3|TRBV4-3|NA|NA
CASSQGWKLTTDTQYF
TGCGCCAGCAGCCAAGGGTGGAAGTTAACCACAGATACGCAGTATTTT
>TRBJ2-2|TRBV9|NA|NA
CASSVASTGQMNTGELFF
TGTGCCAGCAGCGTAGCTTCGACAGGACAGATGAACACCGGGGAGCTGTTTTTT
>TRBJ1-3|TRBV9|NA|NA
CASSPGRAGNTIYF
TGTGCCAGCTCCCCAGGGCGAGCTGGAAACACCATATATTTT
>TRBJ1-6|TRBV6-5|NA|NA
CASRDKGFNSPLHF
TGTGCCAGCAGGGACAAGGGTTTTAATTCACCCCTCCACTTT
>TRBJ2-1|TRBV6-6|TRBD1|NA
CASNYLTGGYNEQFF
TGTGCCAGCAACTATCTTACAGGGGGCTACAATGAGCAGTTCTTC
>TRBJ2-1|TRBV7-8|NA|NA
CASSLGGLGNEQFF
TGTGCCAGCAGCTTAGGGGGTTTGGGGAATGAGCAGTTCTTC
>TRBJ1-1|TRBV6-6|NA|NA
CATDTGSEAFF
TGTGCCACTGATACAGGTTCTGAAGCTTTCTTT
>TRBJ2-1|TRBV11-2|TRBD2|NA
CASSLASGISSYNEQFF
TGTGCCAGCAGCTTAGCCAGCGGGATTAGCTCCTACAATGAGCAGTTCTTC
>TRBJ2-3|TRBV27|NA|NA
CASSPSGGTDTQYF
TGTGCCAGCAGCCCCTCGGGGGGCACAGATACGCAGTATTTT
>TRBJ2-7|TRBV10-3|TRBD2|many
CAISEWTSGRVGYEQYF
TGTGCCATCAGTGAGTGGACTAGCGGGAGGGTGGGTTACGAGCAGTACTTC
>TRBJ2-1|TRBV4-3|NA|NA
CASSQVAAPNEQFF
TGCGCCAGCAGCCAGGTAGCGGCACCCAATGAGCAGTTCTTC
>TRBJ1-5|TRBV5-8|TRBD1|NA
CASSLGQGLNQPQHF
TGTGCCAGCAGCTTGGGACAGGGACTCAATCAGCCCCAGCATTTT
>TRBJ2-5|TRBV7-2|TRBD2|NA
CASSLATSGSKETQYF
TGTGCCAGCAGCTTGGCTACTAGCGGGAGTAAAGAGACCCAGTACTTC
>TRBJ2-2|TRBV28|TRBD2|NA
CASSLLASGNTGELFF
TGTGCCAGCAGTTTATTGGCTAGCGGGAACACCGGGGAGCTGTTTTTT
>TRBJ2-1|TRBV7-2|TRBD2|NA
CASSSAPSGRAAAYNEQFF
TGTGCCAGCAGCTCGGCCCCTAGCGGGAGGGCCGCCGCGTACAATGAGCAGTTCTTC
>TRBJ1-2|TRBV6-6|NA|few
CASSPDSNYGYTF
TGTGCCAGCAGTCCCGACAGTAACTATGGCTACACCTTC
>TRBJ2-1|TRBV28|NA|NA
CASRMGNEQFF
TGTGCCAGCAGAATGGGCAATGAGCAGTTCTTC
>TRBJ2-5|TRBV13|NA|few
CASSLRGIDPRQETQYF
TGTGCCAGCAGCTTAAGGGGTATTGACCCCCGTCAAGAGACCCAGTACTTC
>TRBJ2-7|TRBV14|NA|NA
CASSPGHLIYEQYF
TGTGCCAGCAGCCCGGGACACCTGATCTACGAGCAGTACTTC
>TRBJ2-1|TRBV7-9|TRBD1|NA
CASNIIRGNEQFF
TGTGCCAGCAACATAATCAGGGGGAATGAGCAGTTCTTC
>TRBJ2-7|TRBV5-4|NA|NA
CASSQGFYEQYF
TGTGCCAGCAGCCAAGGCTTCTACGAGCAGTACTTC
>TRBJ1-1|TRBV7-9|NA|NA
CASTPLGGVNTEAFF
TGTGCCAGCACCCCGTTGGGGGGCGTAAACACTGAAGCTTTCTTT
>TRBJ1-2|TRBV5-8|NA|NA
CASSSTSTGLDYGYTF
TGTGCCAGCAGCTCTACGTCGACAGGTCTCGACTATGGCTACACCTTC
>TRBJ1-5|TRBV7-9|NA|NA
CASSNVGGVGNQPQHF
TGTGCCAGCAGCAACGTAGGGGGGGTGGGCAATCAGCCCCAGCATTTT
>TRBJ2-7|TRBV28|NA|NA
CASSLISVPSYEQYF
TGTGCCAGCAGTTTAATCTCCGTCCCGTCCTACGAGCAGTACTTC
>TRBJ1-5|TRBV4-1|TRBD1|NA
CASSQDLAGGGNQPQHF
TGCGCCAGCAGCCAAGATCTGGCAGGGGGAGGCAATCAGCCCCAGCATTTT
>TRBJ1-2|TRBV6-5|NA|NA
CASRLRGGNYGYTF
TGTGCCAGCAGGCTTAGAGGGGGAAACTATGGCTACACCTTC
>TRBJ2-7|TRBV4-1|NA|NA
CASSQAPFTELTYEQYF
TGCGCCAGCAGCCAAGCCCCATTCACAGAACTAACCTACGAGCAGTACTTC
>TRBJ2-7|TRBV6-5|TRBD1|NA
CASSTRQGSYEQYF
TGTGCCAGCAGTACGCGACAGGGGTCCTACGAGCAGTACTTC
>TRBJ2-7|TRBV9|NA|once
CASSVDGQTYEQYF
TGTGCCAGCAGTGTCGACGGACAAACCTACGAGCAGTACTTC
>TRBJ2-1|TRBV7-2|TRBD1|NA
CASSRPGTGNEQFF
TGTGCCAGCAGCCGCCCCGGGACAGGGAATGAGCAGTTCTTC
>TRBJ1-4|TRBV25-1|TRBD1|once
CASRGQGAHEKLFF
TGTGCCAGCAGGGGACAGGGGGCGCATGAAAAACTGTTTTTT
>TRBJ2-1|TRBV2|TRBD2|NA
CASRNLREGRGEQFF
TGTGCCAGCAGAAACTTGCGGGAGGGCCGAGGGGAGCAGTTCTTC
>TRBJ1-1|TRBV6-6|NA|NA
CASSTGAVEAFF
TGTGCCAGTAGTACGGGGGCCGTTGAAGCTTTCTTT
>TRBJ1-1|TRBV7-3|NA|NA
CASSDGVSTEAFF
TGTGCCAGCAGCGACGGGGTGAGCACTGAAGCTTTCTTT
>TRBJ2-1|TRBV5-1|NA|once
CASSLEVGFNEQFF
TGCGCCAGCAGCTTGGAGGTGGGATTCAATGAGCAGTTCTTC
>TRBJ1-1|TRBV11-2|NA|once
CASSVGRENTEAFF
TGTGCCAGCAGCGTAGGACGGGAGAACACTGAAGCTTTCTTT
>TRBJ2-2|TRBV18|NA|NA
CASSPPEGRSTGELFF
TGTGCCAGCTCACCCCCGGAGGGGCGAAGCACCGGGGAGCTGTTTTTT
>TRBJ1-2|TRBV7-2|NA|few
CASSTPDYGGYGYTF
TGTGCCAGCAGCACCCCGGACTATGGAGGCTATGGCTACACCTTC
>TRBJ2-3|TRBV5-4|TRBD1|few
CASSLDTIPDRGEGDTQYF
TGTGCCAGCAGCTTGGATACCATTCCTGACAGGGGAGAAGGAGATACGCAGTATTTT
>TRBJ2-5|TRBV6-5|NA|NA
CASSRMGRIQETQYF
TGTGCCAGCAGTCGGATGGGACGGATCCAAGAGACCCAGTACTTC
>TRBJ1-2|TRBV18|TRBD1|NA
CASSPEAGGLVYGYTF
TGTGCCAGCTCACCAGAGGCAGGGGGCCTCGTCTATGGCTACACCTTC